Below, 24 T cell receptor beta chains from the same sample are listed, as sequenced in a study of T cell responses to AZD1222 COVID-19 vaccine. Only in-frame clones appear in the TCRdb table, and some are missing; sequencing was by immunoSEQ multiplex PCR. This sample has about 180,000 clones, with 88% found just once. The specimen comprised peripheral blood, sampled 28 days after the second AZD1222 dose. These TCRs come from an adult who received the AZD1222 COVID-19 vaccine.

The chain recombines TRBV19 with TRBJ2-3, with a possible D match to TRBD1 (7 bases). The CDR3 spans 16 residues. Germline assignment: CDR1 LNHDA and CDR2 SQIVND (reference sequence). With 6 bases removed from V and 3 bases from J, the gap between germline ends came to 19 bases. CDR3 sequence (DNA): TGTGCCAGTAGAAGACAGGGTGGGGGACTTACAGATACGCAGTATTTT. Amino acids: CASRRQGGGLTDTQYF.

The chain recombines TRBV7-2 with TRBJ1-4; 10 bases match TRBD1. CDR1 and CDR2 (germline): SGHTA, FQGNSA. This CDR3 is 16 amino acids long. V gave up 1 base and J gave up 3 bases; unmatched junction bases: 2. The CDR3 coding sequence is TGTGCCAGCAGCTTAGGACAGGGGGCAGCTAATGAAAAACTGTTTTTT. Its translation is CASSLGQGAANEKLFF.

Only one count was recorded for this clone. The V call is TRBV25-1, the J call TRBJ2-3; TRBD1 matches 11 bases. Losses at the gene ends were 6 bases for V and 5 bases for J; bases not matched to a gene: 7. Germline V lookup: CDR1 MGHDK, CDR2 SYGVNS. This CDR3 has 15 amino acids. The CDR3 sequence: CASSAQGQGVDTQYF. The CDR3 bases are TGTGCCAGCAGCGCCCAGGGACAGGGGGTAGATACGCAGTATTTT. Looking up the rest from reference TRBV25-1 and TRBJ2-3 gives the full variable domain: EADIYQTPRYLVIGTGKKITLECSQTMGHDKMYWYQQDPGMELHLIHYSYGVNSTEKGDLSSESTVSRIRTEHFPLTLESARPSHTSQYLCASSAQGQGVDTQYFGPGTRLTVL.

J is TRBJ2-7 and V is TRBV7-9; D is uncertain. The CDR3 has 14 amino acids. Trimming removed 5 bases at V and 2 bases at J, with 13 bases between. The germline CDR1 and CDR2 sequences are SEHNR and FQNEAQ (reference sequence). The CDR3 here is CASSATAPPYEQYF. The CDR3 nucleotides read TGTGCCAGCAGCGCAACAGCTCCTCCCTACGAGCAGTACTTC.

The chain is built from TRBV7-3 and TRBJ2-3; a weak D match, TRBD2 (5 bases). The CDR3 consists of 13 residues. Per germline, CDR1 SGHTA and CDR2 FQGTGA. The germline V and J ends were trimmed by 6 bases and 7 bases, with 14 bases remaining between them. The CDR3 nucleotides are TGTGCCAGCAGGCCGCTGTACGGGAATACGCAGTATTTT. Translating it yields CASRPLYGNTQYF.

The J gene is TRBJ2-1, the V gene TRBV27; TRBD1 matches 8 bases. CDR1 and CDR2 (germline): MNHEY, SMNVEV (reference sequence). This CDR3 is 16 amino acids long. V lost 2 bases, J lost 8 bases, and 11 bases stayed unmatched. The CDR3 DNA is TGTGCCAGCAGTTTAACCCCCGGACAGGGTTCGGATGAGCAGTTCTTC. Encoded protein: CASSLTPGQGSDEQFF.

The chain carries TRBV28 and TRBJ2-2, with a weak D call TRBD1 (8 bases). The germline gives CDR1 MDHEN, CDR2 SYDVKM. CDR3 length: 14 amino acids. V lost 5 bases, J lost 8 bases, and 15 bases lay in between. CDR3 protein: CASSLTGGLGELFF. CDR3 sequence (DNA): TGTGCCAGCAGTCTCACAGGGGGACTAGGGGAGCTGTTTTTT. Combining the CDR3 with reference TRBV28 and TRBJ2-2 gives the whole variable domain DVKVTQSSRYLVKRTGEKVFLECVQDMDHENMFWYRQDPGLGLRLIYFSYDVKMKEKGDIPEGYSVSREKKERFSLILESASTNQTSMYLCASSLTGGLGELFFGEGSRLTVL.

The count of this clone is one. The chain combines TRBV6-5 with TRBJ2-7, with D perhaps TRBD2 (5 bases). With 2 bases removed from V and 0 bases from J, the gap between germline ends came to 8 bases. The germline V gene has CDR1 MNHEY and CDR2 SVGAGI. This CDR3 is built from 14 residues. CDR3 DNA sequence: TGTGCCAGCAGTTACGCGGGCAGCTCCTACGAGCAGTACTTC. It yields the protein CASSYAGSSYEQYF.

The chain is built from TRBV2 and TRBJ2-6; the D is unclear. The V end was cut by 2 bases, the J end by 2 bases, with 4 bases between. Germline CDR1 is SNHLY and CDR2 is FYNNEI. The CDR3 loop spans 14 amino acids. The CDR3 DNA sequence: TGTGCCAGCAGTGAAAGGGCTGGGGCCAACGTCCTGACTTTC. Encoded protein: CASSERAGANVLTF.

The chain employs TRBV28 and TRBJ2-2, with no clear D. V was trimmed by 1 base and J by 4 bases, leaving 13 bases between them. The length of the CDR3 is 16 residues. Germline V gene sequence: CDR1 MDHEN, CDR2 SYDVKM. The CDR3 DNA sequence: TGTGCCAGCAGTTTATTTTTAGGGCTGGCCACCGGGGAGCTGTTTTTT. It yields the protein CASSLFLGLATGELFF.

J is TRBJ2-3 and V is TRBV10-3; 7 bases align to TRBD2. The germline V gene encodes CDR1 ENHRY and CDR2 SYGVKD. The CDR3 has 15 amino acids. V lost 4 bases to trimming and J lost 0 bases; unmatched junction nucleotides: 4. DNA for the CDR3: TGTGCCATCAGTGGTGATAGCGGGAGCACAGATACGCAGTATTTT. It codes for CAISGDSGSTDTQYF.

The CDR3 here is CASSTEEDTQYF. The CDR3 region has the DNA TGTGCCAGCAGTACCGAAGAGGATACGCAGTATTTT. This chain links TRBV6-5 with TRBJ2-3; no definite D call. Trimming stripped 5 bases from V and 6 bases from J, with 9 bases between. The CDR3 totals 12 residues. Germline-derived CDR1 and CDR2 are MNHEY and SVGAGI.

The chain couples TRBV5-4 to TRBJ1-2; D uncertain. The length of the CDR3 is 15 residues. Deletions cut 0 bases from V and 4 bases from J, with 13 bases between. The germline V gene has CDR1 SGHNT and CDR2 YYREEE (reference sequence). CDR3 residues: CASSLVGGEGYGYTF. CDR3 DNA: TGTGCCAGCAGCTTGGTCGGTGGGGAGGGCTATGGCTACACCTTC.

The chain has TRBV3-1 (or the pseudogene TRBV3-2) and TRBJ2-7, with TRBD2 matching over 8 bases. This CDR3 is built from 12 residues. Per the germline V gene, CDR1 is LGHDT and CDR2 is YNNKEL (reference sequence). Losses at the gene ends were 5 bases for V and 9 bases for J; bases not matched to a gene: 6. CDR3 sequence: CASSSIAGRQYF. The CDR3 region has the DNA TGTGCCAGCAGCTCGATAGCGGGAAGGCAGTACTTC.

The chain joins TRBV19 to TRBJ1-5; D is possibly TRBD1 (5 bases). This CDR3 has 15 residues. Germline V gives CDR1 LNHDA, CDR2 SQIVND (reference sequence). V dropped 3 bases and J dropped 2 bases, with 11 bases sitting between them. The CDR3 loop is CASSIIQGGNQPQHF. The CDR3 bases are TGTGCCAGTAGTATCATCCAGGGAGGCAATCAGCCCCAGCATTTT. Filled out from reference TRBV19 and TRBJ1-5, the complete variable domain reads DGGITQSPKYLFRKEGQNVTLSCEQNLNHDAMYWYRQDPGQGLRLIYYSQIVNDFQKGDIAEGYSVSREKKESFPLTVTSAQKNPTAFYLCASSIIQGGNQPQHFGDGTRLSIL.

The CDR3 loop reads CASSRAGPSYEQYF. CDR3 DNA sequence: TGCGCCAGCAGCCGCGCAGGGCCCTCCTACGAGCAGTACTTC. The V and J genes are TRBV4-3 and TRBJ2-7; a possible D gene is TRBD1 (5 bases). Germline-derived CDR1 and CDR2 are LGHNA and YSLEER. The CDR3 is 14 amino acids. Deletions cut 4 bases from V and 0 bases from J, with 10 bases between.

This clone was recorded a few times. The CDR3 bases are TGTGCCAGCAGTTACGACCAGAGCTCTGGAAACACCATATATTTT. It specifies CASSYDQSSGNTIYF. The chain carries TRBV6-5 and TRBJ1-3; D is ambiguous. Trimming removed 2 bases from V and 0 bases from J, with 8 bases in between. The CDR3 loop spans 15 amino acids. CDR1 and CDR2 from the germline V gene are MNHEY and SVGAGI.

The chain carries TRBV19 and TRBJ2-1; D is unresolved. This CDR3 spans 12 amino acids. Trimming shortened V by 1 base and J by 5 bases, and 3 bases separated the two germline ends. Germline CDR1 is LNHDA and CDR2 is SQIVND (reference sequence). The CDR3 sequence: CASSIANNEQFF. The DNA for the CDR3 is TGTGCCAGTAGTATAGCCAACAATGAGCAGTTCTTC.

V and J are TRBV6-5 and TRBJ2-1; 9 bases match TRBD1. The CDR3 has 14 amino acids. Germline values: CDR1 MNHEY, CDR2 SVGAGI. With 5 bases clipped from V and 5 bases from J, the junction kept 4 bases outside the gene matches. The CDR3 region has the DNA TGTGCCAGCAGTCCCGGGACAGGGAACAATGAGCAGTTCTTC. This translates into CASSPGTGNNEQFF.

The chain recombines TRBV14 with TRBJ2-1; 13 nucleotides match TRBD2. The CDR3 length is 22 residues. Trimming took 3 bases from V and 7 from J; bases not matched to a gene: 24. Germline CDR1 SGHDN, CDR2 FVKESK. CDR3 residues: CASSHLSNRGLAGPDYPNEQFF. Written as DNA, the CDR3 is TGTGCCAGCAGCCATCTAAGTAATAGGGGACTAGCGGGACCCGATTACCCGAATGAGCAGTTCTTC.

This chain connects TRBV12-3 or TRBV12-4 to TRBJ2-5; 7 bases line up with TRBD1. The CDR3 has 13 residues. V shed 5 bases, J shed 3 bases, and the junction held 3 bases outside the gene matches. CDR3 amino acids: CASSPTGKETQYF. The DNA for the CDR3 is TGTGCCAGCAGTCCGACAGGGAAAGAGACCCAGTACTTC.

This chain connects TRBV6-9 to TRBJ2-4, with a weak D call TRBD1 (5 bases). The length of the CDR3 is 15 residues. Germline V gives CDR1 MNHGY, CDR2 SVAAGI. The V gene lost 4 bases and the J gene lost 0 bases, with 10 bases spanning the gap. The CDR3 nucleotides read TGTGCCAGCAGTTCGTTCGACAGAGCCAAAAACATTCAGTACTTC. Its translation is CASSSFDRAKNIQYF.

The rearrangement joins TRBV5-1 to TRBJ2-2; no definite D call. From germline, CDR1 is SGHRS and CDR2 YFSETQ. V was trimmed by 4 bases and J by 7 bases, leaving 14 bases between them. This CDR3 region has 14 residues. CDR3 loop: CASSPAAVVGELFF. CDR3 nucleotides: TGCGCCAGCAGCCCCGCCGCAGTCGTCGGGGAGCTGTTTTTT. Filled out from reference TRBV5-1 and TRBJ2-2, the complete variable domain reads KAGVTQTPRYLIKTRGQQVTLSCSPISGHRSVSWYQQTPGQGLQFLFEYFSETQRNKGNFPGRFSGRQFSNSRSEMNVSTLELGDSALYLCASSPAAVVGELFFGEGSRLTVL.

V is TRBV25-1 and J is TRBJ2-5; the D call may be TRBD1 or TRBD2 (5 bases each). Germline V gene data show CDR1 as MGHDK and CDR2 as SYGVNS. The CDR3 loop spans 13 amino acids. V shed 1 base and J shed 5 bases, with 8 bases lying between them. CDR3 in amino acids: CASSEWGSETQYF. The CDR3 DNA reads TGTGCCAGCAGTGAATGGGGGAGCGAGACCCAGTACTTC.